Listed below are T cell receptor beta chains from one sample, sequenced in a study of cytomegalovirus exposure and HLA in healthy donors. Assay used: immunoSEQ multiplex PCR; TCRdb lists only in-frame clones, some missing. The repertoire consists of approximately 290,000 clones, with about 80% occurring once and the leading ten covering roughly 0.31%. Sequenced sample: PBMCs. The receptors were gathered from a girl aged 2 to 10 in good health and CMV-seronegative. CDR3s include the opening cysteine and the closing phenylalanine or tryptophan. A D gene is named only where the DNA matches it firmly.

d_gene	v_gene	j_gene	CDR3nt	CDR3aa
TRBD2	TRBV7-9	TRBJ2-1	TGTGCCAGCAGCCGAGCGGGAAGCTCCTACAATGAGCAGTTCTTC	CASSRAGSSYNEQFF
TRBD2	TRBV2	TRBJ2-7	TGTGCCAGCAGCCTTCGGTGGGCGGGAGCCTACGAGCAGTACTTC	CASSLRWAGAYEQYF
TRBD2	TRBV6-1	TRBJ2-1	TGTGCCAGCAGTGAACCCATCTTAGCGGGAGGGGTAGTCGGTGAGCAGTTCTTC	CASSEPILAGGVVGEQFF
TRBD1	TRBV15	TRBJ1-5	TGTGCCACCCGACAGGGAGCGAGAGAGCCCCAGCATTTT	CATRQGAREPQHF
TRBD1	TRBV14	TRBJ1-6	TGTGCCAGCAGCCAAGGGACAGGGGGCTCTTCACCCCTCCACTTT	CASSQGTGGSSPLHF
TRBD1	TRBV6-5	TRBJ1-6	TGTGCCAGCAGTTACTCCCGACAGGGGCGCGGATCACCCCTCCACTTT	CASSYSRQGRGSPLHF
-	TRBV28	TRBJ2-7	TGTGCCAGCTCGGAGGGTGCGAGGGAGCAGTACTTC	CASSEGAREQYF
-	TRBV28	TRBJ1-2	TGTGCCAGCAGTGGAGGGGCAGGGAACGCCTATGGCTACACCTTC	CASSGGAGNAYGYTF
-	TRBV7-9	TRBJ1-1	TGTGCCAGCAGCCCCTTGATTTTCGGAGGGACTGAAGCTTTCTTT	CASSPLIFGGTEAFF
TRBD2	TRBV27	TRBJ2-5	TGTGCCAGCAGTTATGTAGCGGGTCCCCAAGAGACCCAGTACTTC	CASSYVAGPQETQYF
-	TRBV29-1	TRBJ2-4	TGCAGCGTCGGGTCTGAGTCCAAAAACATTCAGTACTTC	CSVGSESKNIQYF
TRBD1	TRBV10-3	TRBJ2-7	TGTGCCATCAGTCTGGGAGACTTAAGACAGGGGAGGGAGCAGTACTTC	CAISLGDLRQGREQYF